The entry that follows covers one TCR beta chain sequence. The germline gene is not matched at one end of the junction; a read error may be the cause. The template was RNA from unsorted bulk tissue. This sample is drawn from a study of tumor and adjacent non-tumor tissue in lung cancer. A modified ARM-PCR protocol with three rounds of nested PCR amplified TCRbeta. A single record per CDR3 protein comes from TCRdb applying MiXCR to the multiplex PCR reads. This sample has tens of thousands of distinct CDR3 sequences; roughly 66% occur once, and the top ten carry approximately 16%. The CDR3 extends over 15 amino acids. Germline V CDR1 and CDR2: LGHNA, YSLEER.

V usage is TRBV4-3 and J usage is TRBJ2-3; D is perhaps TRBD1 (5 bases). The sequenced sample was lung tumor tissue. This clonotype was obtained from a man aged 55-75 years with non-small cell lung cancer. As DNA, the CDR3 is TGCGCCGGCAGCCAGGAAAGGGGCACCACAGATACGCAGTATTTT. Translated: CAGSQERGTTDTQYF.